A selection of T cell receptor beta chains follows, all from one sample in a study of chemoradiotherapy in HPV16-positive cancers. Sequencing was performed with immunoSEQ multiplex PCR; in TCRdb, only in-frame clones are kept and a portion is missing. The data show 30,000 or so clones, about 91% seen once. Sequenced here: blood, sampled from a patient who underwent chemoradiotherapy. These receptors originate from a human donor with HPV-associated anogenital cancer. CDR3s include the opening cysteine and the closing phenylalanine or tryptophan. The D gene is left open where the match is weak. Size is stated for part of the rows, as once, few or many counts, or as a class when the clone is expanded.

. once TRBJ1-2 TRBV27 TGTGCCAGCAGCCCCCTGGGCGGCTATGGCTACACCTTC CASSPLGGYGYTF
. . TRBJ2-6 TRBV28 TGTGCCAGCAGTTTTTATCCCAGGGGCTCCTCTGGGGCCAACGTCCTGACTTTC CASSFYPRGSSGANVLTF
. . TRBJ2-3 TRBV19 TGTGCCAGTAGTAACTCAGATACGCAGTATTTT CASSNSDTQYF
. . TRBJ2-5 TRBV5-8 TGTGCCAGCAGCTTGAAGGCGGGTCAGGAGACCCAGTACTTC CASSLKAGQETQYF
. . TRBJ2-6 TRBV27 TGTGCCAGCAGTTTAGTAGGGGTGGGGGCCAACGTCCTGACTTTC CASSLVGVGANVLTF
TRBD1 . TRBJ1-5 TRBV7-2 TGTGCCAGCAGCTACTCAGGGGGTAGTCAGCCCCAGCATTTT CASSYSGGSQPQHF
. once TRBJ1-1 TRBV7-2 TGTGCCAGCAGCCCGAGGCTTGTCGGGGCTGGCACTGAAGCTTTCTTT CASSPRLVGAGTEAFF
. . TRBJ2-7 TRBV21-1 TGTGCCAGCAGCAAAGGGAAGAATGGAAAGGAGCAGTACTTC CASSKGKNGKEQYF
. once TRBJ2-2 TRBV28 TGTGCCAGCGCTACGGACACCCGGGCCGGGGAGCTGTTTTTT CASATDTRAGELFF
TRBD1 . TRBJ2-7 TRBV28 TGTGCCAGCAGTTCCACCGGGACAGGTTCCTACGAGCAGTACTTC CASSSTGTGSYEQYF
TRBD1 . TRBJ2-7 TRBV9 TGTGCCAGCAGCGCCGACCCGGGACAGGGTCGGTACGAGCAGTACTTC CASSADPGQGRYEQYF
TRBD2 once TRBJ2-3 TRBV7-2 TGTGCCAGCAGCTTAGACGGGAGGGCCACAGATACGCAGTATTTT CASSLDGRATDTQYF
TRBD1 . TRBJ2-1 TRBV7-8 TGTGCCAGCAGCTTAGGAGGTAGGGACAGGGCCTACAATGAGCAGTTCTTC CASSLGGRDRAYNEQFF
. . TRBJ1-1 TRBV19 TGTGCCAGTAGTATAGGATTCAACACTGAAGCTTTCTTT CASSIGFNTEAFF
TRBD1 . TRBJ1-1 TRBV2 TGTGCCAGCACTGGCCGGGACAGGGGCACTGAAGCTTTCTTT CASTGRDRGTEAFF
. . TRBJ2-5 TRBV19 TGTGCCAGTAGCCTCTTTTTGGACAGCCAAGAGACCCAGTACTTC CASSLFLDSQETQYF
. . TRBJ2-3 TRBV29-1 TGCAGCGTCCATGACAGCACAGATACGCAGTATTTT CSVHDSTDTQYF
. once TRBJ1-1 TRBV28 TGTGCCAGCAGTTTCTGGGCATCGGGGGCGAACACTGAAGCTTTCTTT CASSFWASGANTEAFF
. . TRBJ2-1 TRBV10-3 TGTGCCATCAGTGAGTCTGCGAATGAGCAGTTCTTC CAISESANEQFF
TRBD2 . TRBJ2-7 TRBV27 TGTGCCAGCAGTTTATCGCTCGGGAGGGTCGTCGAGCAGTACTTC CASSLSLGRVVEQYF
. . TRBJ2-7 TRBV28 TGTGCCACCTATAGAAACCAAGCTGTGAACTACGAGCAGTACTTC CATYRNQAVNYEQYF
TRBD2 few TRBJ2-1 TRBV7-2 TGTGCCAGCAGAACCCCGGGACTAGCGCCGAACAATGAGCAGTTCTTC CASRTPGLAPNNEQFF
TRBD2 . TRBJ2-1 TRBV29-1 TGCAGCGTCCCCGTGGGACTAGCGGGAAGAGAGCAGTTCTTC CSVPVGLAGREQFF
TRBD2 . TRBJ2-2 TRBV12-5 TGTGCTAGTGGTTTTGTTAGCGGGGGGGGCGGGGAGCTGTTTTTT CASGFVSGGGGELFF
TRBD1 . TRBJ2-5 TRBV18 TGTGCCAGCTCACCAACGGCAGGGGGAACAGAGACCCAGTACTTC CASSPTAGGTETQYF
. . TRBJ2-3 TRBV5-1 TGCGCCAGCAGCCTAAGAGGGCAGGGAACAGATACGCAGTATTTT CASSLRGQGTDTQYF
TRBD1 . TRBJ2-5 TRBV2 TGTGCCAGCAATAGGGACAGGGGCCGGGAGACCCAGTACTTC CASNRDRGRETQYF
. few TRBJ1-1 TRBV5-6 TGTGCCAGCAGCTTTACAGGCACACTCACTGAAGCTTTCTTT CASSFTGTLTEAFF
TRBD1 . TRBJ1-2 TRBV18 TGTGCCAGCTCACCGTACAGGGGTGAAACTACCTTC CASSPYRGETTF
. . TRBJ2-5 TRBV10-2 TGCGCCGGGGGCGCGGGGGAAGAGACCCAGTACTTC CAGGAGEETQYF
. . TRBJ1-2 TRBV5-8 TGTGCCAGCAGTTATAAGGGGGTCTATGGCTACACCTTC CASSYKGVYGYTF
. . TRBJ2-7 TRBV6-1 TGTGCCAGCAGTGAAGGGTGGGGTTCCTCCTACGAGCAGTACTTC CASSEGWGSSYEQYF
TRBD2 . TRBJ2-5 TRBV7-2 TGTGCCAGCAGTTCATTTCCGAGGGGAGGGGCGGGGGAGACCCAGTACTTC CASSSFPRGGAGETQYF
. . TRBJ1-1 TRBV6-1 TGTGCCAGCACCCCATATGGCGGTATGAACACTGAAGCTTTCTTT CASTPYGGMNTEAFF
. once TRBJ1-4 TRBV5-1 TGCGCCAGCACCAGGACGGGGAGGTATGAGGAAAAACTGTTTTTT CASTRTGRYEEKLFF
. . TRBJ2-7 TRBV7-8 TGTGCCAGCAGCTTTAGTTTGACAGGCTACGAGCAGTACTTC CASSFSLTGYEQYF
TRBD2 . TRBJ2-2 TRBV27 TGTGCCAGCAGTCCCCGACTAGCGGGGGGCACCGGGGAGCTGTTTTTT CASSPRLAGGTGELFF
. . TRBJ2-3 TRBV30 TGTGCCTGGAGGGACAGTTACGGTACAGATACGCAGTATTTT CAWRDSYGTDTQYF
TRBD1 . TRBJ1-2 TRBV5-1 TGTGCCAGCAGAATGACAGGGGGTTCCGGCTACACCTTC CASRMTGGSGYTF
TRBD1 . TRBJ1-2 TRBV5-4 TGTGCCAGACCCGGGTGGGGACAGGTTCCTCGGGGCTACACCTTC CARPGWGQVPRGYTF
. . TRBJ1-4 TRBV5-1 TGCGCCAGCAGCTTGGGGGCCCCAAATGAAAAACTGTTTTTT CASSLGAPNEKLFF
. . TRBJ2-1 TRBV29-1 TGCAGCGCCAAACAGGGCAATGAGCAGTTCTTC CSAKQGNEQFF
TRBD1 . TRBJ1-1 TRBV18 TGTGCCAGCTCACCGGGGACAGCCGAAGCTTTCTTT CASSPGTAEAFF
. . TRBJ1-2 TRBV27 TGTGCCAGCAGTTTAGAAGGTCACGGCTACACCTTC CASSLEGHGYTF
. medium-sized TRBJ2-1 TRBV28 TGTGCCAGCAGGATCCCGGGCCCCACCAATGAGCAGTTCTTC CASRIPGPTNEQFF
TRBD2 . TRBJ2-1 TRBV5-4 TGTGCCAGCAGCTCGGGACTACCAGGGAATGAGCAGTTCTTC CASSSGLPGNEQFF
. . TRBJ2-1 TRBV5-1 TGCGCCAGCAGCTTACAAGGACTCAACAATGAGCAGTTCTTC CASSLQGLNNEQFF
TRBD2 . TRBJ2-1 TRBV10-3 TGTGCCACTAGCGGGATATACAATGAGCAGTTCTTC CATSGIYNEQFF
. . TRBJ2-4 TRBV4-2 TGTGCCAGCAGCAGCCCAGGGGGAGGCCCTTCGCGCATTCAGTACTTC CASSSPGGGPSRIQYF
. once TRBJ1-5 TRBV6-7 TGTGCCAGCAGTTATGAATGGGACGGTATATATCAGCCCCAGCATTTT CASSYEWDGIYQPQHF
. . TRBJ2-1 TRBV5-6 TGTGCCAGCCATGCCACTACGCGACGACTCGGGGCCGGTTGGGAGTTCTTC CASHATTRRLGAGWEFF
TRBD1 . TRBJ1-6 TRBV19 TGTGCCAGTAGGAGGACAGGGGGAGGTTCACCCCTCCACTTT CASRRTGGGSPLHF
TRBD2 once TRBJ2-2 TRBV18 TGTGCCAGCTCACCAGGGGGTAGCGGGACGTCCGGGGAGCTGTTTTTT CASSPGGSGTSGELFF
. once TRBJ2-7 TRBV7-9 TGTGCCAGCAGCTTCCTCGGCTCCTACGAGCAGTACTTC CASSFLGSYEQYF